This is a list of T cell receptor beta chains from one sample in a study of T cell changes during pregnancy in multiple sclerosis. Assay: immunoSEQ multiplex PCR; the TCRdb copy retains only in-frame clones and omits some. There are around 53,000 clones in the sample; 92% occur only once, and approximately 0.58% lies in the top ten. Material: CD4+ T cells from peripheral blood mononuclear cells, obtained after pregnancy. The source is a female donor with multiple sclerosis, enrolled in a pregnancy study. The CDR3 runs from the conserved cysteine through the conserved F or W. The D gene is left open where the match is weak. Only part of the rows carry a size: once, few, many, or a class if the clone is expanded.

>TRBV11-3|TRBJ2-7|-|14|TRBD1
TGTGCCAGCAGCTTAGGGACAGGTGGATACGAGCAGTACTTC
CASSLGTGGYEQYF
>TRBV7-2|TRBJ2-7|once|13|TRBD1
TGTGCCAGCAGCTTATCTCGACAGGGCGAGCAGTACTTC
CASSLSRQGEQYF
>TRBV7-8|TRBJ2-7|-|15|-
TGTGCCAGCAGCACACTTAGGGGCCAACACTACGAGCAGTACTTC
CASSTLRGQHYEQYF
>TRBV2|TRBJ2-3|-|15|TRBD2
TGTGCCAGCAGACTTCTAGCGGGGGATACAGATACGCAGTATTTT
CASRLLAGDTDTQYF
>TRBV7-8|TRBJ1-1|once|15|-
TGTGCCAGCAGCTTGGGAACAGGGTGGGGCACTGAAGCTTTCTTT
CASSLGTGWGTEAFF
>TRBV6-1|TRBJ1-2|once|14|-
TGTGCCAGCAGTGATCCGCGGGACCTTTATGGCTACACCTTC
CASSDPRDLYGYTF
>TRBV5-4|TRBJ2-1|-|15|TRBD2
TGTGCCAGCCGCCGGGACTACAACTCCTACAATGAGCAGTTCTTC
CASRRDYNSYNEQFF
>TRBV4-3|TRBJ1-5|-|16|TRBD1
TGCGCCAGCAGCCAAGATTTGGGACAGGGTTATCAGCCCCAGCATTTT
CASSQDLGQGYQPQHF
>TRBV10-3|TRBJ2-3|once|15|TRBD2
TGTGCCATCAGTTCCCCCAGCGGGGGTACAGATACGCAGTATTTT
CAISSPSGGTDTQYF
>TRBV4-3|TRBJ1-5|-|13|-
TGCGCCAGCAGCCAAGCGGGGGGTCAGCCCCAGCATTTT
CASSQAGGQPQHF
>TRBV5-6|TRBJ1-4|-|16|TRBD1
TGTGCCAGCAGCTTGGTACAGGGGGCGCCTAATGAAAAACTGTTTTTT
CASSLVQGAPNEKLFF
>TRBV7-2|TRBJ1-4|-|17|-
TGTGCCAGCAGCCCCTCTGCTGGGACAAGAACTAATGAAAAACTGTTTTTT
CASSPSAGTRTNEKLFF
>TRBV5-6|TRBJ2-7|once|15|-
TGTGCCAGCAGCGCTGTCCCCCGGAGCTCCTACGAGCAGTACTTC
CASSAVPRSSYEQYF
>TRBV7-2|TRBJ1-5|-|14|TRBD1
TGTGCCAGCAGCGTCGCCAGGGGGAATCAGCCCCAGCATTTT
CASSVARGNQPQHF
>TRBV7-9|TRBJ1-4|-|14|-
TGTGCCAGCAGCCCGTTTGTGTCTACTGAAAAACTGTTTTTT
CASSPFVSTEKLFF
>TRBV5-5|TRBJ2-7|-|14|-
TGTGCCAGCAGCCCTGCAGGGACAAACTACGAGCAGTACTTC
CASSPAGTNYEQYF
>TRBV18|TRBJ2-1|-|14|-
TGTGCCAGCTCACCGGAGTCTTATTACAATGAGCAGTTCTTC
CASSPESYYNEQFF
>TRBV4-2|TRBJ1-6|-|13|-
TGTGCCAGCAGCCAAGTCCGTAATTCACCCCTCCACTTT
CASSQVRNSPLHF
>TRBV7-9|TRBJ2-7|-|14|TRBD2
TGTGCCAGCAGCTTTGGGCTAGCGGGGCACGAGCAGTACTTC
CASSFGLAGHEQYF
>TRBV2|TRBJ2-5|-|15|TRBD2
TGTGCCAGCAGTGTGGTAGCGGGGGGCGGAGAGACCCAGTACTTC
CASSVVAGGGETQYF
>TRBV4-1|TRBJ2-5|-|15|-
TGCGCCAGCAGCCAAGGCGGACAGCGCCAAGAGACCCAGTACTTC
CASSQGGQRQETQYF
>TRBV18|TRBJ2-7|once|18|TRBD2
TGTGCCAGCTCACGTGAGGGGAGGGCAGCGGATCGGTCCTACGAGCAGTACTTC
CASSREGRAADRSYEQYF
>TRBV6-5|TRBJ1-2|-|12|-
TGTGCCAGCAGTTACTCCGGGTTAGGCTACACCTTC
CASSYSGLGYTF
>TRBV7-2|TRBJ2-3|-|15|TRBD1
TGTGCCAGCAGCTTATTGGGACAGAGCACAGATACGCAGTATTTT
CASSLLGQSTDTQYF
>TRBV10-1|TRBJ2-5|-|15|-
TGCGCCAGCAGTGAATACAGGGCCCTAGGGGAGACCCAGTACTTC
CASSEYRALGETQYF
>TRBV6-5|TRBJ1-2|-|14|TRBD1
TGTGCCAGCAGATGGACAGGGAGGGAGTATGGCTACACCTTC
CASRWTGREYGYTF
>TRBV7-3|TRBJ2-7|-|14|TRBD1
TGTGCCAGCAGCACCGGGACAGGGGTTCGCGAGCAGTACTTC
CASSTGTGVREQYF
>TRBV6-6|TRBJ1-2|-|15|-
TGTGCCAGCAGTTACTCGGGCATCGCGGAGGGTGGCTACACCTTC
CASSYSGIAEGGYTF
>TRBV9|TRBJ2-7|-|15|-
TGTGCCAGCAGCGTAGATCCGGTCTCCTCCTACGAGCAGTACTTC
CASSVDPVSSYEQYF
>TRBV6-1|TRBJ2-6|-|15|-
TGTGCCAGCAGTACTAGCCGCTCTGGGGCCAACGTCCTGACTTTC
CASSTSRSGANVLTF
>TRBV10-2|TRBJ1-5|once|12|-
TGCGCCAGCAGCAATAGCAATCAGCCCCAGCATTTT
CASSNSNQPQHF
>TRBV10-1|TRBJ2-7|-|15|TRBD1
TGCGCCAGCGAGAGCCTTGGGGGACAGGAAAGGGAGCAGTACTTC
CASESLGGQEREQYF
>TRBV6-4|TRBJ2-2|-|18|-
TGTGCCAGCAGTCCCCTCAGGGGGGCCACCTTCAACACCGGGGAGCTGTTTTTT
CASSPLRGATFNTGELFF
>TRBV4-1|TRBJ2-7|-|11|-
TGCGCCAGCAGCCGCGGGGACGAGCAGTACTTC
CASSRGDEQYF
>TRBV6-5|TRBJ1-2|-|15|-
TGTGCCAGCAGTTACTCTGGCAGTACTAACTATGGCTACACCTTC
CASSYSGSTNYGYTF
>TRBV27|TRBJ1-5|-|15|TRBD1
TGTGCCAGCAGGGCTGACAGGGGATTATATCAGCCCCAGCATTTT
CASRADRGLYQPQHF
>TRBV2|TRBJ1-2|-|15|-
TGTGCCAGCAGTGAAGGGACAGACGCTAACTATGGCTACACCTTC
CASSEGTDANYGYTF
>TRBV28|TRBJ2-6|once|20|TRBD2
TGTGCCAGCAGTTCCCCGGGGGGGACTTTTTATCGGTTCGGGGCCAACGTCCTGACTTTC
CASSSPGGTFYRFGANVLTF
>TRBV5-1|TRBJ2-2|-|16|TRBD2
TGCGCCAGCAGCTTGATAACTAGCGGGGCCGTCGGGGAGCTGTTTTTT
CASSLITSGAVGELFF
>TRBV27|TRBJ2-7|-|14|-
TGTGCCAGCAGTTTATTGGGCTACTCCTACGAGCAGTACTTC
CASSLLGYSYEQYF
>TRBV7-2|TRBJ1-2|-|13|TRBD1
TGTGCCAGCAGCCTCAGACAGGGTAAAGGCTACACCTTC
CASSLRQGKGYTF
>TRBV2|TRBJ2-2|-|15|TRBD1
TGTGCCAGGGAATGGGACAGCTCGAACACCGGGGAGCTGTTTTTT
CAREWDSSNTGELFF
>TRBV19|TRBJ2-4|-|19|TRBD1
TGTGCCAGTAGTATCGAGACCGGGACAGGGAAGGGGAACCTAAACATTCAGTACTTC
CASSIETGTGKGNLNIQYF
>TRBV6-6|TRBJ1-2|-|16|-
TGTGCCAGCAGTTACTCTAGACAGGTAGTGAACTATGGCTACACCTTC
CASSYSRQVVNYGYTF